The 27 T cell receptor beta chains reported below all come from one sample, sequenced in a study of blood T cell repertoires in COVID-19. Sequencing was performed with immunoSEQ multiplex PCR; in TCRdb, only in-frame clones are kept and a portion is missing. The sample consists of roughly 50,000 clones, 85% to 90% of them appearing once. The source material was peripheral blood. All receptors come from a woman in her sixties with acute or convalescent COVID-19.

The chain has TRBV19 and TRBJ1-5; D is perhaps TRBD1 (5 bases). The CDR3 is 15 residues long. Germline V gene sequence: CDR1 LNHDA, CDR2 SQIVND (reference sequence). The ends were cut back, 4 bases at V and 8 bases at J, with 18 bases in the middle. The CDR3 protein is CASSNTGVLAEPQHF. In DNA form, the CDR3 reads TGTGCCAGTAGTAATACAGGTGTCCTCGCGGAGCCCCAGCATTTT.

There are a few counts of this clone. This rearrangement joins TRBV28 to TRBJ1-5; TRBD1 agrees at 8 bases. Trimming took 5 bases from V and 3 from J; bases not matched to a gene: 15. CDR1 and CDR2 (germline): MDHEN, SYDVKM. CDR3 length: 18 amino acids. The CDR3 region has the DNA TGTGCCAGCAGTATCACACGGACAGGGCCACTAGACAATCAGCCCCAGCATTTT. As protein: CASSITRTGPLDNQPQHF.

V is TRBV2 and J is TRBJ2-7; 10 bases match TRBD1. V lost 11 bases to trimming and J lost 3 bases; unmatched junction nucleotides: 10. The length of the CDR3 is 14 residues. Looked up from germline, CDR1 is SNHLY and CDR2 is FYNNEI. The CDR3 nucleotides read TGTGCCGGAAGGTGGACAGGGGGGAGCTACGAGCAGTACTTC. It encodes CAGRWTGGSYEQYF.

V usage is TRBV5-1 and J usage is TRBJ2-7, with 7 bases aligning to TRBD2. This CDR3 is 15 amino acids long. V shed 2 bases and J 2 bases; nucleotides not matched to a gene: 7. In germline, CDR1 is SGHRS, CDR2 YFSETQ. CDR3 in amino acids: CASSLSASGTYEQYF. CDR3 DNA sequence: TGCGCCAGCAGCTTATCTGCTAGCGGAACCTACGAGCAGTACTTC.

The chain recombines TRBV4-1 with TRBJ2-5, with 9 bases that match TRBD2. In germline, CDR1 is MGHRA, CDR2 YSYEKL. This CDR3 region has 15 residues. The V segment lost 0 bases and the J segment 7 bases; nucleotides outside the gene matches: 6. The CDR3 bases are TGCGCCAGCAGCCAAGATGGGACTAGCTTTCGGACCCAGTACTTC. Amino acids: CASSQDGTSFRTQYF.

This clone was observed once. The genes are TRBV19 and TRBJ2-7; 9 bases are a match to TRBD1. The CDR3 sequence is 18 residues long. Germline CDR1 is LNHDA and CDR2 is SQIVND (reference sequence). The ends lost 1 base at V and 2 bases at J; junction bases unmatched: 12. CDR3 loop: CASSIAHPRTGVTYEQYF. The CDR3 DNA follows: TGTGCCAGTAGTATAGCTCATCCCAGGACAGGGGTCACCTACGAGCAGTACTTC.

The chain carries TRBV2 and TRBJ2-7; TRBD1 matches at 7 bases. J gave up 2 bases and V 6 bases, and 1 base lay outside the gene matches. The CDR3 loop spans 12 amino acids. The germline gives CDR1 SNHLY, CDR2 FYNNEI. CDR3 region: CASRGTAYEQYF. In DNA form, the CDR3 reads TGTGCCAGCAGGGGGACAGCCTACGAGCAGTACTTC.

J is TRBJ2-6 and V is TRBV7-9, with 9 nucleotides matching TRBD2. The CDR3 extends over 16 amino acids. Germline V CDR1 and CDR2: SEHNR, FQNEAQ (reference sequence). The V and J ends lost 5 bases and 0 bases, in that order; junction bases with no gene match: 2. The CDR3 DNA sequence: TGTGCCAGCAGCGGACTAGCGAGCTCTGGGGCCAACGTCCTGACTTTC. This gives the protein CASSGLASSGANVLTF.

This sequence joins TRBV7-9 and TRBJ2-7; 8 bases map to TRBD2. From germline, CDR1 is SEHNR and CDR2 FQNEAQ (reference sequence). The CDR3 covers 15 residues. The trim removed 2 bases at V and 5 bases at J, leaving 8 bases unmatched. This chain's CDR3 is CASSLSAGGPHEQYF. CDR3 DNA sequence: TGTGCCAGCAGCTTATCGGCGGGAGGCCCCCACGAGCAGTACTTC.

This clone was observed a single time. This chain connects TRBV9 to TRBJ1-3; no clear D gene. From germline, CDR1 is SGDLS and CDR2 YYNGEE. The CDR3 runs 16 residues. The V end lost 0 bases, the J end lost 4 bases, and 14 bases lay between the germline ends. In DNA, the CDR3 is TGTGCCAGCAGCGTAGATCCCAGCGGAGGAGGAAACACCATATATTTT. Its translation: CASSVDPSGGGNTIYF.

The CDR3 reads CASSLRGALLDEQFF. CDR3 bases: TGTGCCAGCAGCTTAAGGGGAGCGTTGCTCGATGAGCAGTTCTTC. The V and J genes are TRBV7-3 and TRBJ2-1, with a tentative D call TRBD2 (5 bases). The CDR3 runs to 15 residues. Trimming shortened V by 1 base and J by 8 bases, and 15 bases separated the two germline ends. The germline V gene has CDR1 SGHTA and CDR2 FQGTGA.

The CDR3 loop is CASSFGETQYF. In DNA, the CDR3 is TGTGCCAGCAGCTTCGGAGAGACCCAGTACTTC. The chain joins TRBV5-6 to TRBJ2-5, with no clear D. This CDR3 is built from 11 residues. From germline, CDR1 is SGHDT and CDR2 YYEEEE. V was pared by 2 bases and J by 4 bases, with 3 bases between.

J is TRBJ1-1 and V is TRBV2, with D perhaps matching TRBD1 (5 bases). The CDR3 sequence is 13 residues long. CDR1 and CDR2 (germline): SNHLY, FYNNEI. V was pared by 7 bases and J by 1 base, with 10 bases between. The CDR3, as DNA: TGTGCCAGCATGGGGCAGGAGAACACTGAAGCTTTCTTT. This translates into CASMGQENTEAFF.

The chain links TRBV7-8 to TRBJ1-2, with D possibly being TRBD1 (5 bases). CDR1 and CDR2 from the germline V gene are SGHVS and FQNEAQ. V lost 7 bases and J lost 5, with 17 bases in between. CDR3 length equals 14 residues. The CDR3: CASTGGEGIYGYTF. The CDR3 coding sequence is TGTGCCAGCACCGGGGGAGAGGGGATATATGGCTACACCTTC.

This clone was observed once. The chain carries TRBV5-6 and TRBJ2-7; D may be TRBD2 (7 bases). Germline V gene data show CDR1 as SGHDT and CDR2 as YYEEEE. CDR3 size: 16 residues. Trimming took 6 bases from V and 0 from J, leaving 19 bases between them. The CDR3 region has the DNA TGTGCCAGCATGCCCTTGGGGGGGCTGAGCTCCTACGAGCAGTACTTC. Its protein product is CASMPLGGLSSYEQYF.

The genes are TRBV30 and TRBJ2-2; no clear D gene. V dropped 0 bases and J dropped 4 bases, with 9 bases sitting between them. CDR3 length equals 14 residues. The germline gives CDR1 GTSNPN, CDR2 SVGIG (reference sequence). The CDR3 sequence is CAWSVHLGTGELFF. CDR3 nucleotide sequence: TGTGCCTGGAGTGTCCATCTCGGCACCGGGGAGCTGTTTTTT.

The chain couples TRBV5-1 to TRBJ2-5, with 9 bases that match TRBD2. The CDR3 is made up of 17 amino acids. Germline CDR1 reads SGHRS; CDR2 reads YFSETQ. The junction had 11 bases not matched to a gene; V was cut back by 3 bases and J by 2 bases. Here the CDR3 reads CASSSAGVAGVQETQYF. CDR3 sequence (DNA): TGCGCCAGCAGCTCTGCGGGGGTAGCGGGGGTACAAGAGACCCAGTACTTC.

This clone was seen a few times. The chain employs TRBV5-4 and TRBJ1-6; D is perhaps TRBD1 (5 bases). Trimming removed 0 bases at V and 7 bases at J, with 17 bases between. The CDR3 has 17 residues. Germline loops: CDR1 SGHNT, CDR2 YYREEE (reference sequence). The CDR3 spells CASSLGRPGYGNSPLHF. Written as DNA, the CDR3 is TGTGCCAGCAGCTTGGGACGCCCAGGGTATGGGAATTCACCCCTCCACTTT.

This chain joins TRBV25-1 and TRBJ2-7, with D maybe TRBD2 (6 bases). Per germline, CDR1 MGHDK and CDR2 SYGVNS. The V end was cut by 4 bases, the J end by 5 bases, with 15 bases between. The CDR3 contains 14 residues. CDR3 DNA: TGTGCCAGCAGTGGGGGGGTGATCGACAACGAGCAGTACTTC. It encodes CASSGGVIDNEQYF.

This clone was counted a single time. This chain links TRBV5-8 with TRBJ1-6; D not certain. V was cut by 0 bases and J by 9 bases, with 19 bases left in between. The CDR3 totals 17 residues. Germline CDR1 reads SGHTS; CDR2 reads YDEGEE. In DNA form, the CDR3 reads TGTGCCAGCAGCTTGGCCTTCGGGGAGGTCGTGACTTCACCCCTCCACTTT. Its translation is CASSLAFGEVVTSPLHF.

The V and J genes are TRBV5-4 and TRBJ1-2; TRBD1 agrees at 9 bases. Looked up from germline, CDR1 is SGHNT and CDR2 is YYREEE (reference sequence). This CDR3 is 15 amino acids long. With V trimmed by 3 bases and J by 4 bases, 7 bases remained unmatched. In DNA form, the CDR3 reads TGTGCCAGCAGCTACGGGACAGGGCGTCTCTATGGCTACACCTTC. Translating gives CASSYGTGRLYGYTF.

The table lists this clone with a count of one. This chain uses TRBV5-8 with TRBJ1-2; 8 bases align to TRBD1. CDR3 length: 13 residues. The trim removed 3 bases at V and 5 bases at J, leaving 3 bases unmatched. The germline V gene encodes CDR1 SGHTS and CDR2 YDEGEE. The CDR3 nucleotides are TGTGCCAGCAGCTCCGACAGGGGATATGGCTACACCTTC. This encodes CASSSDRGYGYTF. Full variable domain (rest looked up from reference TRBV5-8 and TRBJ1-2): EAGVTQSPTHLIKTRGQQATLRCSPISGHTSVYWYQQALGLGLQFLLWYDEGEERNRGNFPPRFSGRQFPNYSSELNVNALELEDSALYLCASSSDRGYGYTFGSGTRLTVV.

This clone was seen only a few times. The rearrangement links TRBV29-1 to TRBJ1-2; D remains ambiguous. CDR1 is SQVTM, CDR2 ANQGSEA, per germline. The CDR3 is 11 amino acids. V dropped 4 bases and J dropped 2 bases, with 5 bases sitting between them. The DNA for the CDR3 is TGCAGCGTTGGGGAGAACTATGGCTACACCTTC. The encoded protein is CSVGENYGYTF. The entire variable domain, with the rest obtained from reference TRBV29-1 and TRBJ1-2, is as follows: SAVISQKPSRDICQRGTSLTIQCQVDSQVTMMFWYRQQPGQSLTLIATANQGSEATYESGFVIDKFPISRPNLTFSTLTVSNMSPEDSSIYLCSVGENYGYTFGSGTRLTVV.

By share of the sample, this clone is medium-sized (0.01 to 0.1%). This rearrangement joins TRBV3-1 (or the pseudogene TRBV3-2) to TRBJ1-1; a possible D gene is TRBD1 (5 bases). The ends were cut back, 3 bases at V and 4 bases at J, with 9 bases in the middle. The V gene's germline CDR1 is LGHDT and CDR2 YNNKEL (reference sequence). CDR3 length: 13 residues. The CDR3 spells CASSQGGGTEAFF. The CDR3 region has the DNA TGTGCCAGCAGCCAGGGGGGGGGCACTGAAGCTTTCTTT.

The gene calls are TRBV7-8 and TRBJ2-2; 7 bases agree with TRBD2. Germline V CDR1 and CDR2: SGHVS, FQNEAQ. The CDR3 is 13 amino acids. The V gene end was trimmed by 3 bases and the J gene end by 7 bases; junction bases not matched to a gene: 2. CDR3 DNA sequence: TGTGCCAGCAGCTTTCAGCGGGGCGGGGAGCTGTTTTTT. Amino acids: CASSFQRGGELFF.

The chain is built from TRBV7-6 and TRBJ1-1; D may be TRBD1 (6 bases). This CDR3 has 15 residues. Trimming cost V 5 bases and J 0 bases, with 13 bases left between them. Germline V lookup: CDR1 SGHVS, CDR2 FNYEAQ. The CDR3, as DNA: TGTGCCAGCAGCCTCCCCGGACAGATGAACACTGAAGCTTTCTTT. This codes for CASSLPGQMNTEAFF.

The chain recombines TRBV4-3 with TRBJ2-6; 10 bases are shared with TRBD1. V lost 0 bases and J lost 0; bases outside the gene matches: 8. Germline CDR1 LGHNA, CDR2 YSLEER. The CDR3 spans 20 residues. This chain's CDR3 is CASSQDETGGVLSGANVLTF. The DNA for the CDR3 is TGCGCCAGCAGCCAAGATGAGACAGGGGGCGTCCTCTCTGGGGCCAACGTCCTGACTTTC.